The present T cell receptor beta chain was sequenced within a study of T-cell memory formation after mild COVID-19. Looking at the study overall: Each donor largely had its own TCR clusters.

Study-wide points: A second wave expanding day 15 to 37 was CD4+-biased; contracting clones were balanced. Confirmation of SARS-CoV-2 specificity was lacking for second-wave clones peaking day 37.

5'RACE primed from the constant segment yielded TCR alpha and TCR beta cDNA libraries bearing sample barcodes and UMIs. Via MiXCR, TCRdb re-called the 5' RACE reads, giving one row per CDR3 protein. The sample has about 130,000 distinct CDR3 sequences; about 17% are singletons. This clonotype turned up a few times. Its antigen is unidentified. The CDR3 loop spans 16 amino acids. The V end lost 5 bases, the J end lost 0 bases, and 15 bases lay between the germline ends. Germline V gene data show CDR1 as SGHTA and CDR2 as FQGNSA. This TCR was recovered from a man aged 18 to 29 who had mild COVID-19 (a few samples of this study predate the infection). Cell type and time point are not known. Sequencing input: PBMCs or a T cell subset sorted from them (not recorded which). The chain carries TRBV7-2 and TRBJ2-3, with a weak D call TRBD2 (6 bases). Written as DNA, the CDR3 is TGTGCCAGCAGCCCCATCGGCGGGGCTAGCACAGATACGCAGTATTTT. Translation: CASSPIGGASTDTQYF.